This TCR beta chain emerged from a study of T cells after yellow fever vaccination. At the level of the study: Those fractions that held only low numbers of cells were prepared using the SMART-Seq v4 Ultra Low Input RNA kit.

Researchers made TCR cDNA using 5'RACE template switching, and this step added a universal primer site and UMIs. TCRdb reanalysed the 5' RACE reads using MiXCR and keeps one entry per CDR3 protein. The profile shows a few hundred thousand distinct CDR3 sequences, about a fifth of them singletons. As for this clonotype: Its antigen is as yet unknown.

Regarding the study as a whole: Among all clonotypes, a small share was observed in both CD4 and CD8 compartments. The booster saw the reappearance of most primary-vaccination clones (roughly 97% CD4, roughly 87% CD8).

V lost 5 bases and J lost 2, with 19 bases in between. This CDR3 is 16 amino acids long. From germline, CDR1 is LNHDA and CDR2 SQIVND (reference sequence). This TCR was sampled from a man in his thirties or forties who received the YFV17D yellow fever vaccine. The rearrangement joins TRBV19 to TRBJ2-7, with D perhaps matching TRBD1 or TRBD2 (5 bases each). Specimen: PBMCs, collected 15 days after the yellow fever booster vaccination. The CDR3 bases are TGTGCCAGTAGTCTTGGGGGAAAGAGACAGACCTACGAGCAGTACTTC. Translated: CASSLGGKRQTYEQYF.